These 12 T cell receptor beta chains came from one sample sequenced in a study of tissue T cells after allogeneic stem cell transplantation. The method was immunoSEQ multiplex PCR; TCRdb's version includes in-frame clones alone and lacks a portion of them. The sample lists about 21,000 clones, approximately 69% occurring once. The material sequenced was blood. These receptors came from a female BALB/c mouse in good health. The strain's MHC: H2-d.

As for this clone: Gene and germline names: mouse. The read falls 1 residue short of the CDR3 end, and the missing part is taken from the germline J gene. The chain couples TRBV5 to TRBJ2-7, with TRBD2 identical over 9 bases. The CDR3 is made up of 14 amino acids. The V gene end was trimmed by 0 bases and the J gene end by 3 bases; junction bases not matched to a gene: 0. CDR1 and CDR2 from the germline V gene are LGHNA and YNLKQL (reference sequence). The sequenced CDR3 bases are TGTGCCAGCAGCCAAGAGGGACTGGGCTATGAACAGTAC. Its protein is CASSQEGLGYEQY. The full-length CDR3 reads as CASSQEGLGYEQYF.

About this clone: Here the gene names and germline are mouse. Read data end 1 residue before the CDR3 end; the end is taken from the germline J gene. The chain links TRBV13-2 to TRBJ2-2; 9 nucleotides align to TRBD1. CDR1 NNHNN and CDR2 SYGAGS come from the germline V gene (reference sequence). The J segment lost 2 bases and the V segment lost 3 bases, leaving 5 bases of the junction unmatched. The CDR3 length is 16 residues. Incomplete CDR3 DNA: TGTGCCAGCGGTGGCCGGGACAGGGTGAACACCGGGCAGCTCTAC. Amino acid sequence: CASGGRDRVNTGQLY. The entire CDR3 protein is CASGGRDRVNTGQLYF.

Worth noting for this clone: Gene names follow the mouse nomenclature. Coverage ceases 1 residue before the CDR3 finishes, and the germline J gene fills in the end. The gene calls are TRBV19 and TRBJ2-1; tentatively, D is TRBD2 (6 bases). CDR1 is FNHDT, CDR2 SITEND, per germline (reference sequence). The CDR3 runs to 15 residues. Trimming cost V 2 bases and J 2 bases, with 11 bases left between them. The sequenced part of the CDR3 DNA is TGTGCCAGCAGTATGGGGGGAATGGACTATGCTGAGCAGTTC. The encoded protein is CASSMGGMDYAEQF. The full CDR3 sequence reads CASSMGGMDYAEQFF.

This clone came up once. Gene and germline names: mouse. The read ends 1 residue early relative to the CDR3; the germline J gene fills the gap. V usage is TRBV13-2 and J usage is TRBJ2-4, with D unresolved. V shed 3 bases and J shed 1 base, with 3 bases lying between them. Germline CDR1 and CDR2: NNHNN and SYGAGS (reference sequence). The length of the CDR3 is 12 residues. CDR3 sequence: CASGGGQNTLYF. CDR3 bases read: TGTGCCAGCGGTGGCGGTCAAAACACCTTGTAC.

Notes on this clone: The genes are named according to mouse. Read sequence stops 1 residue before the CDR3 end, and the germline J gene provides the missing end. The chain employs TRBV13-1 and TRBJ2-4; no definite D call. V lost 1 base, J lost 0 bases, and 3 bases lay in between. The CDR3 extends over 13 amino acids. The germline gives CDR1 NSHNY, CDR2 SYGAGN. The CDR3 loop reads CASSDTSQNTLYF. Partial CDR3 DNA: TGTGCCAGCAGTGATACTAGTCAAAACACCTTGTAC.

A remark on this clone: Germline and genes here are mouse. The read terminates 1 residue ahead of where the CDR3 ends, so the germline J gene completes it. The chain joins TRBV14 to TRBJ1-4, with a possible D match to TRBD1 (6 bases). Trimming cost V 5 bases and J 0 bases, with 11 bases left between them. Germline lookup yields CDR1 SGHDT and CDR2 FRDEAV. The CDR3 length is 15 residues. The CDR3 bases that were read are TGTGCCAGCAGCCCCGGACAGATTTCCAACGAAAGATTATTT. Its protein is CASSPGQISNERLF. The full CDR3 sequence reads CASSPGQISNERLFF.

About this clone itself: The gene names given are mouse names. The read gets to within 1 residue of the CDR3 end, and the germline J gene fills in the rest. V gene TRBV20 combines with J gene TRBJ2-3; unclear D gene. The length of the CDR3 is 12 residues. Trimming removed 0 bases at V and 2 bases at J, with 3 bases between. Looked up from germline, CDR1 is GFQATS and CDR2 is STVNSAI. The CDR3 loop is CGARDDAETLYF. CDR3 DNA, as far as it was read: TGTGGTGCTAGGGATGATGCAGAAACGCTGTAT.

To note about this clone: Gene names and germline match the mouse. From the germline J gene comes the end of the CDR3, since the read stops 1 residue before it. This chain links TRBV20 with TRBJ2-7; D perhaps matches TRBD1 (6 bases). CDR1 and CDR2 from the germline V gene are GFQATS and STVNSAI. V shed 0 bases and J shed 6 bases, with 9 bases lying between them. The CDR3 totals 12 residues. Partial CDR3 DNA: TGTGGTGCTAGGGACAGGGGAGTTGAACAGTAC. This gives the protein CGARDRGVEQY. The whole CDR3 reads CGARDRGVEQYF. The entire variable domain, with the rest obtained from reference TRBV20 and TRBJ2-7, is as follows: GALVYQYPRRTICKSGTSMRMECQAVGFQATSVAWYRQSPQKTFELIALSTVNSAIKYEQNFTQEKFPISHPNLSFSSMTVLNAYLEDRGLYLCGARDRGVEQYFGPGTRLTVL.

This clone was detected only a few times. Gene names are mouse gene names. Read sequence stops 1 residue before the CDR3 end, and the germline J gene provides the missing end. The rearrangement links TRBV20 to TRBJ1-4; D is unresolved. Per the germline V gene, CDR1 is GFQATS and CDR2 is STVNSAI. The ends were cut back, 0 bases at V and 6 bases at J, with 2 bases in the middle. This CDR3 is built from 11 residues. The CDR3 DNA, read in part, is TGTGGTGCTAGGGACTACGAAAGATTATTT. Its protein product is CGARDYERLF. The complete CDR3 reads CGARDYERLFF. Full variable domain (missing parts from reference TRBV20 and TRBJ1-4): GALVYQYPRRTICKSGTSMRMECQAVGFQATSVAWYRQSPQKTFELIALSTVNSAIKYEQNFTQEKFPISHPNLSFSSMTVLNAYLEDRGLYLCGARDYERLFFGHGTKLSVL.

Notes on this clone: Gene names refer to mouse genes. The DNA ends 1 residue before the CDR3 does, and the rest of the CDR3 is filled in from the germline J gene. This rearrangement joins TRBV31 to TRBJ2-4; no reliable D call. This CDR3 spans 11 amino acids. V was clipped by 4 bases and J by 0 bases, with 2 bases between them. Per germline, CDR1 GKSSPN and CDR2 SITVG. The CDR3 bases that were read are TGTGCCTGGAAAAGTCAAAACACCTTGTAC. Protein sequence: CAWKSQNTLY. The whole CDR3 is CAWKSQNTLYF.

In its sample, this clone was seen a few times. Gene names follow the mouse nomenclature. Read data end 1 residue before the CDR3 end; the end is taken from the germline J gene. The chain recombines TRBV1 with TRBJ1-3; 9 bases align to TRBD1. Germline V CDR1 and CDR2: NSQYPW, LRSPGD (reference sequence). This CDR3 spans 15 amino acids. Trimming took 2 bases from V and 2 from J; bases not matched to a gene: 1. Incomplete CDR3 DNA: TGCACCTGCAGTGCAAGACAGGGGGCTGGAAATACGCTCTAT. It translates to CTCSARQGAGNTLY. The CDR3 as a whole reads CTCSARQGAGNTLYF.

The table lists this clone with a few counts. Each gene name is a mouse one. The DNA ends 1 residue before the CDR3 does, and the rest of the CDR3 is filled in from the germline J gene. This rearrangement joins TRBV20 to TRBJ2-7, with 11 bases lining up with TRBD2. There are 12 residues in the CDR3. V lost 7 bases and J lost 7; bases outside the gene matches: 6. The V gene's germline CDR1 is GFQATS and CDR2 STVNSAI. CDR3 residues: CGVPGLGDEQYF. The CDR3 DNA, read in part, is TGTGGTGTCCCGGGACTGGGGGACGAACAGTAC.